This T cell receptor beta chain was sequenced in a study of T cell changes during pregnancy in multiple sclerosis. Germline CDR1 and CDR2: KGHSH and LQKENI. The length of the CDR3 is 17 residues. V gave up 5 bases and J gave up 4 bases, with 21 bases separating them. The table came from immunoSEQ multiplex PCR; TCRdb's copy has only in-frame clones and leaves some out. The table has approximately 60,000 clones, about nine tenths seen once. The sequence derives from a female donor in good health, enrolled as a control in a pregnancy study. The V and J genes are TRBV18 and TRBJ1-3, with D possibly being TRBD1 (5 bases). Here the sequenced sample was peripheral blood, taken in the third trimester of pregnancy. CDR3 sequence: CASSRTGTGGSGNTIYF. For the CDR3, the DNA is TGTGCCAGCTCAAGAACCGGGACGGGAGGATCCGGAAACACCATATATTTT.